This TCR beta chain was identified during a study of OX40 agonist ivuxolimab in advanced cancers. Overall study results and limits: Expanded clones belonging to CD8+ T cells outnumbered, on average, those of CD4+. Also showing low normalized T-cell clonal expansion were some of the nonresponders. The investigators did not determine what antigen specificity the expanded peripheral T cells had.

Germline values: CDR1 MGHDK, CDR2 SYGVNS. Trimming removed 1 base from V and 1 base from J, with 5 bases in between. The CDR3 is 14 residues long. Profiling relied on immunoSEQ multiplex PCR, and the TCRdb table lists in-frame clones only, not all of them. The sample has 70,000 or so clones; about 80% are singletons. This clone was counted once. Antigen unknown. Sequencing used CD4+ or CD8+ T cells sorted from blood, obtained in a trial of the OX40 agonist ivuxolimab. J is TRBJ2-4 and V is TRBV25-1, with D uncertain. The clonotype comes from an adult with an advanced solid tumor such as melanoma, head and neck, liver or kidney cancer. The CDR3 loop reads CASSEFGAKNIQYF. CDR3 nucleotides: TGTGCCAGCAGTGAATTTGGGGCCAAAAACATTCAGTACTTC.